This TCR beta chain originates from a study of CD8+ T cells in alopecia areata. General study results and limits: Especially in alopecia totalis/universalis, lesional scalp showed greater clonality than normal scalp did.

Treatment in this sample: oral pan-JAK inhibitor, 5-10 mg twice daily. Researchers took lesional scalp punch biopsies and peripheral blood from people who were alopecia areata patients. Once RNA had been extracted, it was reverse transcribed into cDNA to act as the sequencing template. Generated by immunoSEQ multiplex PCR, the TCRdb table keeps only in-frame clones and is missing some. The sample lists about 110,000 clones, roughly 55% seen once, with more than 9% in the top ten. The V and J ends lost 1 base and 0 bases respectively, with 10 bases between them. The germline V gene encodes CDR1 SEHNR and CDR2 FQNEAQ (reference sequence). This CDR3 has 15 residues. Comment on this clone: Its specificity is unknown.

The sequence came from a human donor with alopecia areata. The input for sequencing was CD8+ T cells sorted from blood, taken at week 24, from a patient treated with tofacitinib. The chain recombines TRBV7-9 with TRBJ2-7; no definite D call. CDR3 residues: CASSLGAGSSYEQYF. The CDR3, as DNA: TGTGCCAGCAGCTTAGGCGCCGGTAGCTCCTACGAGCAGTACTTC.